This note documents a single T cell receptor beta chain sequence. CDR1 SGHTA and CDR2 FQGNSA come from the germline V gene. V lost 5 bases and J 0 bases, leaving 11 bases between the germline ends. This CDR3 contains 15 residues. Survey-level immunoSEQ sequencing profiled the TCR beta repertoire. TCRdb's table, derived via immunoSEQ multiplex PCR, lists solely in-frame clones and lacks some. The sample gives under 65,000 clones, approximately 95% of which show up once; around 11% is in the top ten. V gene TRBV7-2 combines with J gene TRBJ1-5; D might be TRBD1 (5 bases). This clonotype was sampled from a man aged 35-49 years with rheumatoid arthritis. The sample was PBMCs. The CDR3 loop reads CASSRDGVSNQPQHF. For the CDR3, the DNA is TGTGCCAGCAGCAGGGACGGCGTTAGCAATCAGCCCCAGCATTTT.